What follows are 24 T cell receptor beta chains derived from one specimen sequenced in a study of T cell repertoires in cytomegalovirus infection. No antigen has been identified for these receptors. MiXCR was run by TCRdb on the reads, yielding one entry per CDR3 protein. The data contain roughly 500,000 distinct CDR3 sequences, about 42% of them singletons. The input for sequencing was cultured PBMCs, taken from culture after CMV antigen stimulation. Receptor source: a human donor in good health (CMV status not recorded). Some clones in this sample may be carry-over from other donors' samples.

This clonotype was picked up a small number of times. The V and J genes are TRBV12-3 or TRBV12-4 and TRBJ1-3; perhaps TRBD1 as D (6 bases). Between the trimmed V and J ends, which lost 5 bases and 0 bases, there was a span of 8 bases. The CDR3 loop spans 14 amino acids. CDR3 bases: TGTGCCAGCAGTAGACAGGCCTCTGGAAACACCATATATTTT. The encoded protein is CASSRQASGNTIYF.

The chain joins TRBV27 to TRBJ2-4; 8 bases map to TRBD2. The V gene end was trimmed by 5 bases and the J gene end by 9 bases; junction bases not matched to a gene: 9. This CDR3 is built from 14 residues. Germline values: CDR1 MNHEY, CDR2 SMNVEV (reference sequence). The CDR3 spells CASSDGGRSGIQYF. For the CDR3, the DNA is TGTGCCAGCAGTGATGGCGGGAGGTCGGGCATTCAGTACTTC.

This clonotype was detected many times. The genes are TRBV12-3 or TRBV12-4 and TRBJ1-1; no clear D gene. This CDR3 is 13 amino acids long. Trimming shortened V by 3 bases and J by 4 bases, and 9 bases separated the two germline ends. CDR3 residues: CASSFSVGTEAFF. CDR3 DNA sequence: TGTGCCAGCAGTTTTAGCGTGGGCACTGAAGCTTTCTTT.

This chain uses TRBV7-9 with TRBJ1-3; weak D call: TRBD1 (5 bases). V was trimmed by 1 base and J by 4 bases, leaving 14 bases between them. The CDR3 loop spans 16 amino acids. Germline loops: CDR1 SEHNR, CDR2 FQNEAQ (reference sequence). In nucleotides, the CDR3 is TGTGCCAGCAGCTTAGGGGACCCAACCGCCGGAAACACCATATATTTT. It translates to CASSLGDPTAGNTIYF.

The genes are TRBV27 and TRBJ2-5; D is ambiguous. The V end was cut by 3 bases, the J end by 1 base, with 12 bases between. The V gene's germline CDR1 is MNHEY and CDR2 SMNVEV (reference sequence). CDR3 length: 15 amino acids. The CDR3 DNA reads as TGTGCCAGCAGTTTTCCCCGGGCAGCCCAAGAGACCCAGTACTTC. Its translation: CASSFPRAAQETQYF.

The V call is TRBV12-3 or TRBV12-4, the J call TRBJ2-5, with D unresolved. The CDR3 spans 12 residues. V gave up 6 bases and J gave up 5 bases, with 10 bases separating them. This CDR3 reads CASSPFLETQYF. The CDR3 DNA reads TGTGCCAGCAGCCCCTTCTTGGAGACCCAGTACTTC.

This clonotype was seen a few times. This rearrangement joins TRBV7-8 to TRBJ2-7; the D is unclear. This CDR3 is built from 16 residues. Germline CDR1 is SGHVS and CDR2 is FQNEAQ. Deletions cut 1 base from V and 7 bases from J, with 20 bases between. The DNA of the CDR3 is TGTGCCAGCAGCTTAGGAGGTCGGACCGCGAATAGGGAGCAGTACTTC. Its translation is CASSLGGRTANREQYF.

The V and J genes are TRBV24-1 and TRBJ2-4; 7 nucleotides match TRBD1. The germline gives CDR1 KGHDR, CDR2 SFDVKD. J gave up 9 bases and V 4 bases, and 8 bases lay outside the gene matches. The CDR3 runs to 14 residues. The CDR3 DNA is TGTGCCACCAGTGACCCGACAGGGAATGGCATTCAGTACTTC. It translates to CATSDPTGNGIQYF.

This clonotype has just a few counts. The chain is built from TRBV7-2 and TRBJ2-5; D is uncertain. Germline CDR1 is SGHTA and CDR2 is FQGNSA. The CDR3 totals 16 residues. V lost 1 base and J lost 0, with 12 bases in between. CDR3 nucleotide sequence: TGTGCCAGCAGCTTAGTGGGTTCCAGCTACCAAGAGACCCAGTACTTC. It encodes CASSLVGSSYQETQYF.

The chain uses TRBV7-9 and TRBJ1-2; D unclear. V was shortened by 5 bases and J by 4 bases, with 11 bases between the two germline ends. This CDR3 contains 13 residues. Germline values: CDR1 SEHNR, CDR2 FQNEAQ (reference sequence). The CDR3 region has the DNA TGTGCCAGCAGCGTCGGCCCGGGCTATGGCTACACCTTC. Its translation is CASSVGPGYGYTF.

This clonotype has ten or more counts. The gene calls are TRBV7-2 and TRBJ1-1; D is unresolved. Trimming pared 2 bases from V and 1 base from J, leaving 8 bases between. This CDR3 has 14 amino acids. The germline V gene has CDR1 SGHTA and CDR2 FQGNSA. CDR3 loop: CASSLKGQNTEAFF. The DNA of the CDR3 is TGTGCCAGCAGCTTAAAGGGTCAGAACACTGAAGCTTTCTTT.

The V gene is TRBV7-6, the J gene TRBJ2-1; D possibly corresponds to TRBD2 (5 bases). The CDR3 is 14 residues long. V was shortened by 5 bases and J by 5 bases, with 13 bases between the two germline ends. Germline V gene lookup returns CDR1 SGHVS and CDR2 FNYEAQ. The DNA for the CDR3 is TGTGCCAGCAGCCTCACAGCGGATCACAATGAGCAGTTCTTC. Translation: CASSLTADHNEQFF. The whole variable domain, remainder taken from reference TRBV7-6 and TRBJ2-1, is GAGVSQSPRYKVTKRGQDVALRCDPISGHVSLYWYRQALGQGPEFLTYFNYEAQQDKSGLPNDRFSAERPEGSISTLTIQRTEQRDSAMYRCASSLTADHNEQFFGPGTRLTVL.

V gene TRBV7-2 combines with J gene TRBJ1-2, with D possibly matching TRBD1 (5 bases). Trimming took off 5 bases at V and 4 bases at J, with 14 bases between the two ends. This CDR3 spans 14 amino acids. The germline CDR1 and CDR2 sequences are SGHTA and FQGNSA. DNA of the CDR3: TGTGCCAGCAGCGCTGGACGGGGCGGCTATGGCTACACCTTC. Its translation is CASSAGRGGYGYTF.

This clonotype has only a few counts. The gene calls are TRBV19 and TRBJ2-7; D possibly corresponds to TRBD1 (5 bases). V dropped 5 bases and J dropped 0 bases, with 20 bases sitting between them. Germline loops: CDR1 LNHDA, CDR2 SQIVND (reference sequence). CDR3 length: 17 amino acids. CDR3 loop: CASSPRQLKSSSYEQYF. Written as DNA, the CDR3 is TGTGCCAGTAGTCCCCGACAGCTAAAAAGTAGCTCCTACGAGCAGTACTTC.

The V gene is TRBV7-2, the J gene TRBJ2-2, with D tentatively TRBD2 (6 bases). Germline-derived CDR1 and CDR2 are SGHTA and FQGNSA. CDR3 length: 16 residues. The V end lost 5 bases, the J end lost 6 bases, and 19 bases lay between the germline ends. The CDR3 nucleotides are TGTGCCAGCAGCCGTGGGGCTCGCGGGGTCTCCGGGGAGCTGTTTTTT. Its protein is CASSRGARGVSGELFF.

This chain links TRBV6-4 with TRBJ2-1, with D perhaps given as TRBD1 or TRBD2 (5 bases each). Germline CDR1 MRHNA, CDR2 SNTAGT. The CDR3 spans 16 residues. Trimming took off 3 bases at V and 4 bases at J, with 16 bases between the two ends. The CDR3 is CASSERGEGSYNEQFF. In DNA form, the CDR3 reads TGTGCCAGCAGTGAAAGGGGAGAGGGCTCATACAATGAGCAGTTCTTC.

This clonotype was recorded once. The chain carries TRBV7-9 and TRBJ1-5, with 10 bases matching TRBD1. CDR1 and CDR2 from the germline V gene are SEHNR and FQNEAQ (reference sequence). V was pared by 5 bases and J by 7 bases, with 11 bases of the junction left unmatched. The CDR3 runs to 16 residues. The CDR3 loop is CASSLPPGQGPQPQHF. Here the CDR3 DNA reads TGTGCCAGCAGCCTCCCGCCGGGACAGGGGCCCCAGCCCCAGCATTTT.

This clonotype was seen only a few times. This chain connects TRBV2 to TRBJ2-3; D is uncertain. This CDR3 region has 12 residues. V was cut by 0 bases and J by 4 bases, with 2 bases left in between. Germline values: CDR1 SNHLY, CDR2 FYNNEI. As DNA, the CDR3 is TGTGCCAGCAGTGAAGCCCCAGATACGCAGTATTTT. It translates to CASSEAPDTQYF.

The chain couples TRBV11-2 to TRBJ1-4; D is undetermined. The CDR3 sequence is 15 residues long. From germline, CDR1 is SGHAT and CDR2 FQNNGV. The V end lost 3 bases, the J end lost 8 bases, and 16 bases lay between the germline ends. CDR3 sequence reads: CASSFRGLGHEKLFF. The CDR3, as DNA: TGTGCCAGCAGCTTTCGTGGGCTTGGGCACGAAAAACTGTTTTTT.

This sequence joins TRBV2 and TRBJ2-1; 10 bases map to TRBD2. The CDR3 consists of 19 residues. J was trimmed by 0 bases and V by 2 bases; bases with no gene match: 10. From germline, CDR1 is SNHLY and CDR2 FYNNEI. The CDR3 region has the DNA TGTGCCAGCAGTGAAAAGCGGGGGGGATCCATTTTCTCCTACAATGAGCAGTTCTTC. Residues: CASSEKRGGSIFSYNEQFF.

The CDR3 sequence is CASRRGATGELFF. The CDR3 DNA is TGTGCCAGCAGGCGGGGGGCCACCGGGGAGCTGTTTTTT. V and J are TRBV6-1 and TRBJ2-2; 8 bases match TRBD2. CDR1 and CDR2 (germline): MNHNS, SASEGT. Trimming took 6 bases from V and 4 from J; bases not matched to a gene: 1. The CDR3 is made up of 13 amino acids.

The chain is built from TRBV28 and TRBJ1-5, with a weak D call TRBD1 (5 bases). This CDR3 spans 13 amino acids. V shed 8 bases and J shed 5 bases, with 13 bases lying between them. Germline V CDR1 and CDR2: MDHEN, SYDVKM. Written as DNA, the CDR3 is TGTGCCAGCCGGGCAGGGATGTATCAGCCCCAGCATTTT. Its translation is CASRAGMYQPQHF.

The chain has TRBV6-5 and TRBJ2-7; 12 nucleotides agree with TRBD2. Germline CDR1 reads MNHEY; CDR2 reads SVGAGI. The CDR3 length is 15 residues. V lost 5 bases, J lost 2 bases, and 4 bases stayed unmatched. The CDR3 nucleotides are TGTGCCAGCAGTCCCTCTAGCGGGAGGGCCTACGAGCAGTACTTC. Amino acids: CASSPSSGRAYEQYF.

Many counts were recorded for this clonotype. J is TRBJ2-7 and V is TRBV6-2 or TRBV6-3, with D perhaps assigned TRBD1 or TRBD2 (5 bases each). This CDR3 is 15 amino acids long. Germline V gene data show CDR1 as MNHEY and CDR2 as SVGEGT. Between the trimmed V and J ends, which lost 6 bases and 0 bases, there was a span of 15 bases. In DNA, the CDR3 is TGTGCCAGCAGGAGGGGACCGTTGAGCTCCTACGAGCAGTACTTC. Protein: CASRRGPLSSYEQYF.